Listed below are T cell receptor beta chains from one sample, sequenced in a study of shared clonotypes between healthy human individuals. Assay: immunoSEQ multiplex PCR; the TCRdb copy retains only in-frame clones and omits some. Of approximately 500,000 clones listed, almost 97% are singletons. The sample consisted of naive CD4+ T cells sorted from blood. These receptors were obtained from a woman in her thirties in good health. Each CDR3 is given with its conserved first and last residue. Each record gives: V gene, D gene, J gene, clone size, CDR3 protein, CDR3 DNA. A D gene is named only where the DNA matches it firmly. Not all rows give a size; the values are once, few, many and, for expanded clones, a class.

v_call: TRBV28; d_call: TRBD1; j_call: TRBJ2-7; clone_size: NA; cdr3_aa: CASSLGGQGAGEQYF; cdr3_nt: TGTGCCAGCAGTTTAGGGGGACAGGGGGCGGGTGAGCAGTACTTC
v_call: TRBV28; d_call: TRBD1; j_call: TRBJ1-5; clone_size: NA; cdr3_aa: CASSFGTGGQPQHF; cdr3_nt: TGTGCCAGCAGTTTTGGGACAGGGGGTCAGCCCCAGCATTTT
v_call: TRBV11-2; d_call: NA; j_call: TRBJ2-7; clone_size: NA; cdr3_aa: CASRHTGSLPYEQYF; cdr3_nt: TGTGCCAGCAGGCATACAGGGAGCCTTCCCTACGAGCAGTACTTC
v_call: TRBV7-2; d_call: TRBD2; j_call: TRBJ2-7; clone_size: NA; cdr3_aa: CASSSTSGRYEQYF; cdr3_nt: TGTGCCAGCAGTTCGACTAGCGGGAGATACGAGCAGTACTTC
v_call: TRBV7-2; d_call: NA; j_call: TRBJ2-7; clone_size: NA; cdr3_aa: CASSLVGAPVYEQYF; cdr3_nt: TGTGCCAGCAGCTTAGTAGGAGCACCCGTGTACGAGCAGTACTTC
v_call: TRBV7-9; d_call: NA; j_call: TRBJ1-3; clone_size: NA; cdr3_aa: CASSTGGGAQHWYTIYF; cdr3_nt: TGTGCCAGCAGCACCGGAGGAGGGGCCCAACATTGGTACACCATATATTTT
v_call: TRBV6-5; d_call: TRBD2; j_call: TRBJ2-3; clone_size: NA; cdr3_aa: CASTYVSGSSTDTQYF; cdr3_nt: TGTGCCAGCACTTACGTTAGCGGGTCTAGCACAGATACGCAGTATTTT
v_call: TRBV6-1; d_call: TRBD1; j_call: TRBJ1-5; clone_size: NA; cdr3_aa: CASSEQGAGNQPQHF; cdr3_nt: TGTGCCAGCAGTGAACAGGGGGCCGGCAATCAGCCCCAGCATTTT
v_call: TRBV11-2; d_call: NA; j_call: TRBJ2-5; clone_size: NA; cdr3_aa: CASRYQPTLETQYF; cdr3_nt: TGTGCCAGCAGATATCAACCCACTTTAGAGACCCAGTACTTC
v_call: TRBV18; d_call: NA; j_call: TRBJ2-2; clone_size: NA; cdr3_aa: CASSPPSTGELFF; cdr3_nt: TGTGCCAGCTCACCACCGTCAACCGGGGAGCTGTTTTTT
v_call: TRBV10-3; d_call: NA; j_call: TRBJ1-1; clone_size: NA; cdr3_aa: CAAGSLRFMGEAFF; cdr3_nt: TGTGCCGCAGGATCGTTGAGATTCATGGGTGAAGCTTTCTTT
v_call: TRBV25-1; d_call: NA; j_call: TRBJ1-1; clone_size: NA; cdr3_aa: CASSEYLGGQQNTEAFF; cdr3_nt: TGTGCCAGCAGTGAATATCTAGGGGGGCAGCAGAACACTGAAGCTTTCTTT
v_call: TRBV18; d_call: NA; j_call: TRBJ1-3; clone_size: NA; cdr3_aa: CASSNTGGFSGNTIYF; cdr3_nt: TGTGCCAGCTCAAATACAGGAGGCTTTTCTGGAAACACCATATATTTT
v_call: TRBV27; d_call: NA; j_call: TRBJ2-3; clone_size: NA; cdr3_aa: CASSRRQGFTDTQYF; cdr3_nt: TGTGCCAGCAGTCGGAGGCAGGGCTTCACAGATACGCAGTATTTT
v_call: TRBV2; d_call: NA; j_call: TRBJ2-7; clone_size: NA; cdr3_aa: CASKLGSTYEQYF; cdr3_nt: TGTGCCAGCAAATTGGGCAGCACCTACGAGCAGTACTTC
v_call: TRBV6-5; d_call: NA; j_call: TRBJ1-1; clone_size: NA; cdr3_aa: CASSWEGSLGTEAFF; cdr3_nt: TGTGCCAGCAGTTGGGAAGGGTCCCTGGGCACTGAAGCTTTCTTT
v_call: TRBV19; d_call: TRBD2; j_call: TRBJ2-1; clone_size: NA; cdr3_aa: CASSILAGGYEQFF; cdr3_nt: TGTGCCAGTAGTATTCTAGCGGGAGGGTATGAGCAGTTCTTC
v_call: TRBV27; d_call: NA; j_call: TRBJ2-7; clone_size: NA; cdr3_aa: CASSFLQGRHEQYF; cdr3_nt: TGTGCCAGCAGTTTTCTGCAGGGCCGCCACGAGCAGTACTTC
v_call: TRBV18; d_call: TRBD2; j_call: TRBJ2-1; clone_size: NA; cdr3_aa: CASSRSSGSLYRDNEQFF; cdr3_nt: TGTGCCAGCTCACGCTCTAGCGGGAGTTTGTATCGGGACAATGAGCAGTTCTTC
v_call: TRBV28; d_call: TRBD1; j_call: TRBJ1-2; clone_size: NA; cdr3_aa: CASSLRVLRTGAIVDYGYTF; cdr3_nt: TGTGCCAGCAGTTTACGTGTTTTGAGGACAGGGGCGATCGTAGACTATGGCTACACCTTC
v_call: TRBV6-5; d_call: NA; j_call: TRBJ1-1; clone_size: NA; cdr3_aa: CASRLDGLLNTEAFF; cdr3_nt: TGTGCCAGCAGACTTGACGGATTGCTGAACACTGAAGCTTTCTTT
v_call: TRBV5-8; d_call: TRBD2; j_call: TRBJ2-7; clone_size: NA; cdr3_aa: CASSLTGLARSYEQYF; cdr3_nt: TGTGCCAGCAGCTTAACTGGACTAGCGCGCTCCTACGAGCAGTACTTC
v_call: TRBV7-9; d_call: TRBD1; j_call: TRBJ1-4; clone_size: NA; cdr3_aa: CASSGQGLEEKLFF; cdr3_nt: TGTGCCAGCAGCGGACAGGGTCTAGAAGAAAAACTGTTTTTT
v_call: TRBV4-1; d_call: NA; j_call: TRBJ1-4; clone_size: NA; cdr3_aa: CASSQVNWGASTNEKLFF; cdr3_nt: TGCGCCAGCAGCCAAGTAAATTGGGGCGCTTCAACTAATGAAAAACTGTTTTTT
v_call: TRBV6-5; d_call: TRBD1; j_call: TRBJ1-4; clone_size: NA; cdr3_aa: CASSPLWTGDLVFF; cdr3_nt: TGTGCCAGCAGTCCACTGTGGACAGGGGATTTGGTGTTTTTT
v_call: TRBV11-2; d_call: NA; j_call: TRBJ2-7; clone_size: once; cdr3_aa: CASSPVANSYEQYF; cdr3_nt: TGTGCCAGCAGCCCCGTTGCCAACTCCTACGAGCAGTACTTC
v_call: TRBV4-1; d_call: NA; j_call: TRBJ2-1; clone_size: once; cdr3_aa: CASSQGHGTFNEQFF; cdr3_nt: TGCGCCAGCAGCCAAGGACACGGGACATTCAATGAGCAGTTCTTC
v_call: TRBV6-1; d_call: NA; j_call: TRBJ2-7; clone_size: NA; cdr3_aa: CASSEGSGRGGTYEQYF; cdr3_nt: TGTGCCAGCAGTGAAGGTAGTGGTAGGGGGGGTACCTACGAGCAGTACTTC
v_call: TRBV9; d_call: TRBD2; j_call: TRBJ2-1; clone_size: once; cdr3_aa: CASSLTSESYNEQFF; cdr3_nt: TGTGCCAGCAGCCTCACTAGCGAATCCTACAATGAGCAGTTCTTC
v_call: TRBV6-5; d_call: NA; j_call: TRBJ2-7; clone_size: once; cdr3_aa: CASSYSMYTTYEQYF; cdr3_nt: TGTGCCAGCAGTTACTCGATGTACACTACCTACGAGCAGTACTTC
v_call: TRBV28; d_call: NA; j_call: TRBJ1-4; clone_size: few; cdr3_aa: CASFDRSNEKLFF; cdr3_nt: TGTGCCAGCTTCGACAGGTCTAATGAAAAACTGTTTTTT
v_call: TRBV10-3; d_call: TRBD2; j_call: TRBJ2-7; clone_size: NA; cdr3_aa: CAISEASGSYEQYF; cdr3_nt: TGTGCCATCAGTGAGGCTAGCGGATCCTACGAGCAGTACTTC
v_call: TRBV5-1; d_call: TRBD1; j_call: TRBJ1-4; clone_size: NA; cdr3_aa: CASSLGRGREKLFF; cdr3_nt: TGCGCCAGCAGCTTGGGCAGGGGGCGTGAAAAACTGTTTTTT
v_call: TRBV5-1; d_call: NA; j_call: TRBJ2-1; clone_size: NA; cdr3_aa: CASSLDRGSYNEQFF; cdr3_nt: TGCGCCAGCAGCTTGGATAGGGGGTCCTACAATGAGCAGTTCTTC
v_call: TRBV5-6; d_call: TRBD1; j_call: TRBJ2-5; clone_size: NA; cdr3_aa: CASSRLGTGEQETQYF; cdr3_nt: TGTGCCAGCAGCCGATTAGGGACAGGGGAACAAGAGACCCAGTACTTC
v_call: TRBV5-1; d_call: TRBD1; j_call: TRBJ2-7; clone_size: NA; cdr3_aa: CASSAQGALGEQYF; cdr3_nt: TGCGCCAGCAGCGCCCAGGGGGCGCTTGGCGAGCAGTACTTC
v_call: TRBV5-1; d_call: NA; j_call: TRBJ2-7; clone_size: NA; cdr3_aa: CASSLDDRIGLKYF; cdr3_nt: TGCGCCAGCAGCTTGGACGACCGAATCGGACTCAAGTACTTC
v_call: TRBV10-2; d_call: NA; j_call: TRBJ2-7; clone_size: NA; cdr3_aa: CASSDSEQYF; cdr3_nt: TGCGCCAGCAGTGATTCCGAGCAGTACTTC
v_call: TRBV15; d_call: TRBD1; j_call: TRBJ2-3; clone_size: NA; cdr3_aa: CATSQRQGVWNTQYF; cdr3_nt: TGTGCCACCAGCCAGCGACAGGGGGTTTGGAATACGCAGTATTTT
v_call: TRBV6-5; d_call: NA; j_call: TRBJ1-5; clone_size: NA; cdr3_aa: CASSYGIGGNQPQHF; cdr3_nt: TGTGCCAGCAGTTACGGAATCGGGGGCAATCAGCCCCAGCATTTT
v_call: TRBV5-4; d_call: TRBD1; j_call: TRBJ1-2; clone_size: NA; cdr3_aa: CASSRGTGSYGYTF; cdr3_nt: TGTGCCAGCAGCCGCGGGACAGGGTCCTATGGCTACACCTTC
v_call: TRBV2; d_call: TRBD1; j_call: TRBJ1-3; clone_size: NA; cdr3_aa: CASSSDRDSGNTIYF; cdr3_nt: TGTGCCAGCAGTTCCGACAGGGACTCTGGAAACACCATATATTTT
v_call: TRBV5-1; d_call: NA; j_call: TRBJ2-5; clone_size: NA; cdr3_aa: CASSLVRGEEVSETQYF; cdr3_nt: TGCGCCAGCAGCTTGGTGAGGGGGGAAGAGGTATCGGAGACCCAGTACTTC
v_call: TRBV27; d_call: TRBD1; j_call: TRBJ1-1; clone_size: NA; cdr3_aa: CASRGTGKGTEAFF; cdr3_nt: TGTGCCAGCCGGGGGACAGGCAAGGGAACTGAAGCTTTCTTT
v_call: TRBV10-1; d_call: TRBD2; j_call: TRBJ2-1; clone_size: NA; cdr3_aa: CASSEVRGSPTGNEQFF; cdr3_nt: TGCGCCAGCAGTGAGGTGCGCGGGAGTCCTACGGGCAATGAGCAGTTCTTC
v_call: TRBV7-9; d_call: NA; j_call: TRBJ1-4; clone_size: once; cdr3_aa: CASSLMDSLNEKLFF; cdr3_nt: TGTGCCAGCAGCTTAATGGACAGCCTCAATGAAAAACTGTTTTTT
v_call: TRBV28; d_call: TRBD1; j_call: TRBJ1-5; clone_size: NA; cdr3_aa: CASKEGTGRQPQHF; cdr3_nt: TGTGCCAGCAAAGAGGGGACAGGGCGTCAGCCCCAGCATTTT